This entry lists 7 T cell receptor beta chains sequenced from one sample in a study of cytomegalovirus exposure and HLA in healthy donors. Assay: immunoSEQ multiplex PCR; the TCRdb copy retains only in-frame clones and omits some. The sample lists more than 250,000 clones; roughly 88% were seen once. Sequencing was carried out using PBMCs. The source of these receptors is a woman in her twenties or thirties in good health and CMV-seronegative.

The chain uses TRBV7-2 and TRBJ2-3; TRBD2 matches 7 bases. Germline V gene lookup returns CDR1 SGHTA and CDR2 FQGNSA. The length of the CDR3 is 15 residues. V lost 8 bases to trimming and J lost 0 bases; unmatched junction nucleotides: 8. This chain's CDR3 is CASGREGASTDTQYF. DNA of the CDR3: TGTGCCAGCGGGAGGGAAGGGGCGAGCACAGATACGCAGTATTTT.

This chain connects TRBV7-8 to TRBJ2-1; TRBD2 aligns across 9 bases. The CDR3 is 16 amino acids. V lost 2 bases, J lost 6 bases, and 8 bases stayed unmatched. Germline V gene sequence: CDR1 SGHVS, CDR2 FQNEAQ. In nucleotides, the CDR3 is TGTGCCAGCAGCTTACTTAGCGGGAGACGAGGCAATGAGCAGTTCTTC. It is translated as CASSLLSGRRGNEQFF.

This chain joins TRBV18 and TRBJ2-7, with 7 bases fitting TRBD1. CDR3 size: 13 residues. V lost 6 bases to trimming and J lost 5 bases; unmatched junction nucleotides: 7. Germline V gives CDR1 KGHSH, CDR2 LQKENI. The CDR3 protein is CASSSDREDEQYF. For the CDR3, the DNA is TGTGCCAGCTCTTCCGACAGGGAAGACGAGCAGTACTTC.

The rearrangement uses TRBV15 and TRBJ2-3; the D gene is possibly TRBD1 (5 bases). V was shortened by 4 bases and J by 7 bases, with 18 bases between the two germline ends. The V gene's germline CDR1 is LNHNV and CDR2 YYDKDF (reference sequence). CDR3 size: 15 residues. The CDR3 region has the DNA TGTGCCACCAGCACAGCGACGTGGGGCGGAAATACGCAGTATTTT. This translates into CATSTATWGGNTQYF.

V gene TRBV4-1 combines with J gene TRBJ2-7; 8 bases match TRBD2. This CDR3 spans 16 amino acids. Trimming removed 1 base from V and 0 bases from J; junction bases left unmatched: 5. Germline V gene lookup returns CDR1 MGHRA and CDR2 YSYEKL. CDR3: CASSQVAGKSSYEQYF. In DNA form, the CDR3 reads TGCGCCAGCAGCCAAGTAGCGGGGAAGAGCTCCTACGAGCAGTACTTC.

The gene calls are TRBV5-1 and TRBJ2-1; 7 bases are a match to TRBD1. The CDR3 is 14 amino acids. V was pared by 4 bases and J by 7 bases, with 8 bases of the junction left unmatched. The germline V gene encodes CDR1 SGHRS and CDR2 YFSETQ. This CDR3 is CASSARLQGNEQFF. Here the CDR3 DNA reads TGCGCCAGCAGCGCGCGTTTACAGGGGAATGAGCAGTTCTTC.

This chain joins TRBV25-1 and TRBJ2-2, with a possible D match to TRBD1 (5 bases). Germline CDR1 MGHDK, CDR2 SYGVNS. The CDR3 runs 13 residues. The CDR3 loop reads CATGQGRTGELFF. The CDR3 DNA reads TGTGCTACCGGGCAGGGTAGGACCGGGGAGCTGTTTTTT.